This T cell receptor beta chain was retrieved from a study of shared clonotypes between healthy human individuals (dated by TCRdb to about 2020). Describing the broader study: The cohort included a few men and two women between 18 and 49 years of age. For each donor, CD4 naive and CD4 memory were each run on three plates, CD8 naive on two plates, and CD8 memory on one plate. The study deeply sequenced blood TCR repertoires of about five healthy adults to estimate repertoire size and the extent of clonotype sharing between individuals. To increase sequencing depth and limit assay-specific biases, different laboratories used diverse techniques to prepare libraries and sequence TCR repertoires. Each donor's leukapheresis produced roughly between roughly 0.94 and 9.5 billion PBMCs.

As regards this clone: It has no known antigen specificity. No base-level quality is on record; no much larger clone is a single base apart.

The donors were healthy, HIV-negative adults who had no recently reported acute infections or vaccinations. Every donor was a Caucasian adult living in Nashville, Tennessee, USA. CD4+ T cells were enriched through magnetic negative selection, after which naive cells were positively selected on CD45RA and the remaining negative fraction served as the memory subset. Blood was obtained by leukapheresis, after which PBMCs were separated by Ficoll-Histopaque density gradient centrifugation and cryopreserved in liquid nitrogen vapor phase. Analytical flow cytometry was used to check the purity and quantity of each magnetically sorted T cell population. Genomic DNA was isolated from every sorted fraction and measured by UV absorbance on a Nanodrop 2000c. The investigation overall reported the following: The genetic and exposure-history diversity represented was limited by the small number of donors. Larger estimated clonotype richness was generally found for naive subsets than for memory subsets. Pairwise subsampling indicated that sequencing depth was expected to affect the degree of clonotype sharing among donors. Rarefaction of sorted-subset datasets indicated incomplete sequencing despite the large sequencing depth. When a handful of donors were compared, the shared fraction of clonotypes was around 5.1% for naive CD4, 3.5% for naive CD8, about 2.4% for memory CD4, and 0.35% to 0.4% for memory CD8. Only blood was sampled, and tissue TCR repertoires likely differ from those in blood. Compared with non-shared clonotypes, the clonotypes found in all four sorted-subset donors had higher generation probabilities.

The germline V gene specifies SGHAT as CDR1 and FQNNGV as CDR2. The V and J ends are trimmed by 0 bases and 8 bases, leaving 13 bases between them. There are 14 amino acids in the CDR3, from cysteine to phenylalanine inclusive. The sequence is cut down to CDR3 DNA, 42 bases in frame from base 1. Using the deep immunoSEQ assay, TCR CDR3 regions were amplified from genomic DNA by multiplex PCR. Extracted genomic DNA from each cell subset was distributed evenly across all wells of several immunoSEQ 96-well plates, and each plate was treated as a replicate. For sorted subsets, 150 to 250 ng genomic DNA, equal to some 28,000 T cell genomes, was loaded into each replicate PCR. Purified libraries were measured with a Qubit 3.0 fluorometer, size-checked on a Bioanalyzer 2100, and measured again with the KAPA Library Quantification kit. Each immunoSEQ 96-well plate was sequenced on its own single-read 150-cycle Illumina NextSeq 550 flow cell. From the authors' description of their analysis: The immunoSEQ output contained only junctional sequences without quality scores, so filtering could not match that applied to full-length reads. To assign V/J genes and CDR3, sequences were annotated using PyIR, a Python wrapper for IgBLAST v1.9, with IMGT germline references. Reads with weak V/J assignments (E-value above 1e-6), missing CDR3, stop codons, out-of-frame junctions, or ambiguous translated residues were removed. V3J clonotypes were defined as sequences sharing the same inferred V gene, J gene, and CDR3 amino acid sequence. To compute the percentage overlap between repertoires, the number of shared unique clonotypes was divided by the size of the smaller repertoire. RTK rarefaction, the Chao1 estimator, and Recon v2.1 estimates of unobserved clonotypes were used to assess repertoire richness. Generation probabilities for all TCRbeta clonotypes obtained by the gDNA method from a handful of donors were computed using OLGA. Imported from immuneACCESS, the table was reduced by TCRdb to in-frame sequences with V and J called. These copies leave out some clones; in studies compared against another copy, an unresolved V gene accounts for under half, and the cause of the remainder is not known. The V and J calls and clone size were taken over from that table, and D and trimming were inferred from the DNA. This sample lists millions of clones; 85% to 95% were detected once. The top ten hold under 0.15% of the sample.

The sequence is built from TRBV11-2 and TRBJ1-1; a confident D gene designation cannot be given. The sequenced material came from naive CD4+ T cells sorted from blood. The cell subset or site label, read with the paper, signifies: CD45RA+ positively selected. The TCR sequence derives from a man in his late teens or twenties in good health. The bases read TGTGCCAGCAGCTTAGATCCGAGGGTGGTGGAAGCTTTCTTT. Its protein reads: CASSLDPRVVEAFF.